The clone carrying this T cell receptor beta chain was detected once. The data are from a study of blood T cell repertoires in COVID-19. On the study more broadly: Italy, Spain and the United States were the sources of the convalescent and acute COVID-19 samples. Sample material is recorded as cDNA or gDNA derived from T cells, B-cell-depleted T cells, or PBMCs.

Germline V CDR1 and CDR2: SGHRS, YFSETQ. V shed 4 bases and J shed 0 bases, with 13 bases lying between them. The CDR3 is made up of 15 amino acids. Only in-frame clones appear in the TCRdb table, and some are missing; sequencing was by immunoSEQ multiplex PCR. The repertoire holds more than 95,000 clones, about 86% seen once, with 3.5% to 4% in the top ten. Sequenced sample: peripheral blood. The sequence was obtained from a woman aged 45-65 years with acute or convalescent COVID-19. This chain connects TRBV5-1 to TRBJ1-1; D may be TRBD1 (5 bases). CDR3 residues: CASSTGGALNTEAFF. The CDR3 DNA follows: TGCGCCAGCAGCACCGGCGGGGCGCTGAACACTGAAGCTTTCTTT.